These 28 T cell receptor beta chains were all obtained from the same sample, sequenced in a study of blood T cells in healthy people across ages. The use of a sample-barcoded 5' primer and a J-beta primer mix characterized a second PCR of about 7 to 12 cycles. TCRdb processed the 5' RACE reads anew with MiXCR; each CDR3 protein has one entry. The sample yields hundreds of thousands of distinct CDR3 sequences, roughly 44% seen once. The sample taken for sequencing was blood. These receptors came from a man aged 60 to 69 in good health.

J is TRBJ2-1 and V is TRBV4-1, with 8 bases matching TRBD1. J gave up 4 bases and V 4 bases, and 9 bases lay outside the gene matches. Germline V gives CDR1 MGHRA, CDR2 YSYEKL. This CDR3 is 16 amino acids long. The DNA for the CDR3 is TGCGCCAGCAGCCGCGTCGGGGACAGGACGTACAATGAGCAGTTCTTC. As protein: CASSRVGDRTYNEQFF.

This clonotype has only one observation. J is TRBJ2-7 and V is TRBV2, with D perhaps matching TRBD1 (5 bases). The V end lost 4 bases, the J end lost 3 bases, and 10 bases lay between the germline ends. CDR1 is SNHLY, CDR2 FYNNEI, per germline. The CDR3 contains 13 residues. CDR3 DNA: TGTGCCAGCAGTGCCCAGCAGGGCTACGAGCAGTACTTC. The encoded protein is CASSAQQGYEQYF.

CDR3 coding DNA: TGTGCCATCAGTGAGTCAGGACCCCAAGAGACCCAGTACTTC. Translating gives CAISESGPQETQYF. This chain joins TRBV10-3 and TRBJ2-5; D is unclear. The CDR3 sequence is 14 residues long. V was pared by 0 bases and J by 1 base, with 6 bases between. Germline CDR1 is ENHRY and CDR2 is SYGVKD.

The genes are TRBV2 and TRBJ2-1; D perhaps matches TRBD1 (5 bases). Germline V lookup: CDR1 SNHLY, CDR2 FYNNEI. This CDR3 spans 13 amino acids. V was pared by 10 bases and J by 7 bases, with 17 bases between. CDR3 protein: CAIKAGWVNEQFF. CDR3 in DNA: TGTGCCATCAAAGCAGGGTGGGTGAATGAGCAGTTCTTC.

This clonotype was picked up a small number of times. This sequence joins TRBV7-2 and TRBJ2-6, with unresolved D. The CDR3 extends over 15 amino acids. V was pared by 2 bases and J by 4 bases, with 9 bases between. The V gene's germline CDR1 is SGHTA and CDR2 FQGNSA. The CDR3 bases are TGTGCCAGCAGCTTATCGCTGGCCGGGGCCAACGTCCTGACTTTC. Encoded protein: CASSLSLAGANVLTF.

This clonotype was picked up many times. The J gene is TRBJ2-7, the V gene TRBV12-3 or TRBV12-4; D is unclear. CDR3 size: 12 residues. V was trimmed by 5 bases and J by 4 bases, leaving 9 bases between them. The CDR3 protein is CASSPNLYEQYF. The CDR3 DNA is TGTGCCAGCAGTCCTAACTTATACGAGCAGTACTTC.

A few counts support this clonotype. CDR3 bases: TGTGCCAGCAGCTCAGGACTCAGGGGATATACGCAGTATTTT. Translated: CASSSGLRGYTQYF. The V call is TRBV7-9, the J call TRBJ2-3; possible D gene TRBD1, 6 bases. CDR1 is SEHNR and CDR2 is FQNEAQ in the germline V gene (reference sequence). This CDR3 spans 14 amino acids. The ends were cut back, 4 bases at V and 7 bases at J, with 15 bases in the middle.

The chain carries TRBV10-3 and TRBJ2-7, with 11 bases aligning to TRBD1. The J segment lost 5 bases and the V segment lost 3 bases, leaving 6 bases of the junction unmatched. The CDR3 sequence is 15 residues long. CDR1 is ENHRY and CDR2 is SYGVKD in the germline V gene. CDR3 in amino acids: CAISEWGQGGDEQYF. The CDR3 bases are TGTGCCATCAGTGAATGGGGACAGGGGGGGGACGAGCAGTACTTC.

This chain uses TRBV14 with TRBJ2-3; D perhaps matches TRBD1 (5 bases). Per germline, CDR1 SGHDN and CDR2 FVKESK. The V end was cut by 4 bases, the J end by 5 bases, with 13 bases between. The CDR3 runs to 14 residues. CDR3 loop: CASSLTLRVDTQYF. The CDR3, as DNA: TGTGCCAGCAGCCTTACCCTCAGGGTAGATACGCAGTATTTT.

V usage is TRBV5-1 and J usage is TRBJ1-4; 10 bases are a match to TRBD1. CDR1 and CDR2 (germline): SGHRS, YFSETQ. The CDR3 sequence is 15 residues long. V shed 5 bases and J 8 bases; nucleotides not matched to a gene: 9. The CDR3 spells CASSPTGQGSEKLFF. The CDR3 DNA reads TGCGCCAGCAGTCCAACGGGACAGGGGTCAGAAAAACTGTTTTTT.

This clonotype has just a few counts. J is TRBJ1-6 and V is TRBV2, with unresolved D. CDR1 and CDR2 from the germline V gene are SNHLY and FYNNEI. The V end was cut by 0 bases, the J end by 12 bases, with 6 bases between. CDR3 length: 12 residues. The CDR3 sequence: CASSEALKPLHF. In nucleotides, the CDR3 is TGTGCCAGCAGTGAAGCGCTAAAACCCCTCCACTTT.

A remark on this clonotype: It may be a read error: a sequence one base away is much more abundant. The genes are TRBV27 and TRBJ2-7; D assignment may be TRBD1 or TRBD2 (5 bases each). This CDR3 has 15 amino acids. Germline V gene sequence: CDR1 MNHEY, CDR2 SMNVEV (reference sequence). The CDR3 reads CAGSLKGTAYYEQYF. The CDR3 nucleotides are TGTGCCGGCAGTTTAAAGGGGACGGCCTACTACGAGCAGTACTTC.

This clonotype was seen just once. CDR3 sequence: CVSSPDSYEQYF. CDR3 bases: TGTGTCAGTAGCCCCGACTCGTACGAGCAGTACTTC. The chain links TRBV6-5 to TRBJ2-7; D unclear. The CDR3 runs 12 residues. Germline V gene data show CDR1 as MNHEY and CDR2 as SVGAGI.

The CDR3: CASRRDYETQYF. DNA of the CDR3: TGTGCCAGCAGGCGGGACTACGAGACCCAGTACTTC. The chain is built from TRBV6-2 or TRBV6-3 and TRBJ2-5, with 7 bases identical to TRBD2. The CDR3 length is 12 residues. Germline V CDR1 and CDR2: MNHEY, SVGEGT. Trimming at V came to 6 bases and at J to 5 bases, leaving 3 bases not matched to a gene.

The rearrangement joins TRBV3-1 to TRBJ1-4; 8 bases agree with TRBD1. Trimming cost V 3 bases and J 6 bases; bases outside gene matches: 3. This CDR3 is 14 amino acids long. Germline V gene sequence: CDR1 LGHDT, CDR2 YNNKEL (reference sequence). CDR3 amino acids: CASSHRGLDEKLFF. The CDR3 nucleotides are TGTGCCAGCAGCCACAGGGGGCTGGATGAAAAACTGTTTTTT.

The CDR3, as DNA: TGCAGTGCTAGAGACAGACTAGCGGGGATCTACAATGAGCAGTTCTTC. Translating gives CSARDRLAGIYNEQFF. The chain joins TRBV20-1 to TRBJ2-1; TRBD2 matches at 11 bases. In germline, CDR1 is DFQATT, CDR2 SNEGSKA (reference sequence). The CDR3 sequence is 16 residues long. V gave up 0 bases and J gave up 3 bases; unmatched junction bases: 4.

This clonotype has just a few counts. V usage is TRBV7-2 and J usage is TRBJ2-3; D may be TRBD2 (6 bases). Germline V lookup: CDR1 SGHTA, CDR2 FQGNSA. V was cut by 5 bases and J by 3 bases, with 18 bases left in between. The CDR3 is made up of 16 amino acids. DNA of the CDR3: TGTGCCAGCAGCCGCCCTGGCCCCCGGGAGACAGATACGCAGTATTTT. This encodes CASSRPGPRETDTQYF.

This clonotype came up a few times. This chain joins TRBV6-6 and TRBJ2-6; no clear D. This CDR3 comprises 13 residues. The V gene lost 5 bases and the J gene lost 4 bases, with 6 bases spanning the gap. Germline assignment: CDR1 MNHNY and CDR2 SVGAGI (reference sequence). In nucleotides, the CDR3 is TGTGCCAGCAGTGACGGCGGGGCCAACGTCCTGACTTTC. It specifies CASSDGGANVLTF.

The V call is TRBV7-9, the J call TRBJ2-5, with D unresolved. Germline V lookup: CDR1 SEHNR, CDR2 FQNEAQ (reference sequence). V was shortened by 5 bases and J by 11 bases, with 15 bases between the two germline ends. CDR3 length: 12 amino acids. For the CDR3, the DNA is TGTGCCAGCAGCCGCGTAGGCGATGAGCAGTACTTC. Translating gives CASSRVGDEQYF.

For this clonotype: One end of the junction fails to match germline, which may point to a read error. V gene TRBV2 combines with J gene TRBJ2-7; D may be TRBD1 (5 bases). The J call is in doubt because the DNA end fits TRBJ2-4 better. CDR3 length: 13 residues. From germline, CDR1 is SNHLY and CDR2 FYNNEI. The CDR3 sequence: CTSSEDSPNIQYF. DNA for the CDR3: TGTACCAGCAGTGAAGACAGCCCAAACATTCAGTACTTC.

This chain uses TRBV10-3 with TRBJ2-3, with 12 nucleotides matching TRBD2. The CDR3 consists of 17 residues. In germline, CDR1 is ENHRY, CDR2 SYGVKD. J gave up 4 bases and V 0 bases, and 5 bases lay outside the gene matches. CDR3 in DNA: TGTGCCATCAGTGAGTCGACTAGCGGGAGATCGGCAGATACGCAGTATTTT. Amino acids: CAISESTSGRSADTQYF.

The chain has TRBV5-1 and TRBJ2-4; D is possibly TRBD1 or TRBD2 (5 bases each). The J call may be faulty, since TRBJ2-5 better matches the DNA end. The germline V gene encodes CDR1 SGHRS and CDR2 YFSETQ. This CDR3 has 16 amino acids. The CDR3 sequence: CASSLPLGTTKETQYF. The DNA for the CDR3 is TGCGCCAGCAGCCTACCCTTAGGGACCACGAAAGAGACCCAGTACTTC.

There are a few counts of this clonotype. The chain links TRBV9 to TRBJ2-1; 10 nucleotides align to TRBD2. Unmatched junction bases numbered 4, after V lost 2 bases and J lost 2 bases. The germline V gene encodes CDR1 SGDLS and CDR2 YYNGEE. The CDR3 contains 16 residues. CDR3 DNA sequence: TGTGCCAGCAGCGTCGTTAGCGGGGGGACCTACAATGAGCAGTTCTTC. Translating gives CASSVVSGGTYNEQFF.

The V gene is TRBV7-9, the J gene TRBJ1-4; possibly TRBD1 for D (6 bases). CDR3 length: 15 amino acids. The germline V gene encodes CDR1 SEHNR and CDR2 FQNEAQ (reference sequence). V was clipped by 3 bases and J by 7 bases, with 15 bases between them. This CDR3 reads CASSFGQSGVEKLFF. Written as DNA, the CDR3 is TGTGCCAGCAGCTTCGGACAGTCAGGTGTTGAAAAACTGTTTTTT.

This sequence joins TRBV7-3 and TRBJ2-1; tentatively, D is TRBD2 (5 bases). There are 13 residues in the CDR3. The V gene lost 5 bases and the J gene lost 7 bases, with 12 bases spanning the gap. Looked up from germline, CDR1 is SGHTA and CDR2 is FQGTGA. The CDR3 DNA is TGTGCCAGCAGCGCATTACCGGGGAATGAGCAGTTCTTC. Residues: CASSALPGNEQFF. Supplemented by reference TRBV7-3 and TRBJ2-1, the full variable domain reads GAGVSQTPSNKVTEKGKYVELRCDPISGHTALYWYRQSLGQGPEFLIYFQGTGAADDSGLPNDRFFAVRPEGSVSTLKIQRTERGDSAVYLCASSALPGNEQFFGPGTRLTVL.

The rearrangement joins TRBV27 to TRBJ2-5; D remains unclear. Trimming took 1 base from V and 11 from J, leaving 14 bases between them. The V gene's germline CDR1 is MNHEY and CDR2 SMNVEV (reference sequence). The CDR3 loop spans 13 amino acids. CDR3 coding DNA: TGTGCCAGCAGTTTATATCTTGGGTACGTGCAGTACTTC. Translation: CASSLYLGYVQYF.

The V and J genes are TRBV7-2 and TRBJ2-5, with 8 bases aligning to TRBD2. The CDR3 covers 17 residues. V lost 5 bases to trimming and J lost 2 bases; unmatched junction nucleotides: 13. Germline V CDR1 and CDR2: SGHTA, FQGNSA. CDR3 in amino acids: CASSRGGSGSIQETQYF. The CDR3 DNA reads as TGTGCCAGCAGCCGGGGGGGTAGCGGGTCTATTCAAGAGACCCAGTACTTC.

The V gene is TRBV29-1, the J gene TRBJ1-1, with D unresolved. Germline loops: CDR1 SQVTM, CDR2 ANQGSEA. There are 14 residues in the CDR3. V was cut by 7 bases and J by 1 base, with 16 bases left in between. In DNA form, the CDR3 reads TGCAGCGGGAAGGAAGGGTCCCCGAACACTGAAGCTTTCTTT. Translating it yields CSGKEGSPNTEAFF. The entire variable domain, with the rest obtained from reference TRBV29-1 and TRBJ1-1, is as follows: SAVISQKPSRDICQRGTSLTIQCQVDSQVTMMFWYRQQPGQSLTLIATANQGSEATYESGFVIDKFPISRPNLTFSTLTVSNMSPEDSSIYLCSGKEGSPNTEAFFGQGTRLTVV.